This T cell receptor (beta chain) is from a study of cytomegalovirus exposure and HLA in healthy donors. Use of 60 Vbeta and 13 Jbeta primers characterized the PCR. Sequencing used immunoSEQ multiplex PCR; TCRdb keeps in-frame clones, though not all of them. The table includes roughly 200,000 clones, approximately 85% detected once. There were likely unrecorded immune exposures, though donors were nominally healthy when sampled. Germline CDR1 reads KGHSH; CDR2 reads LQKENI. V gave up 0 bases and J gave up 4 bases; unmatched junction bases: 8. The CDR3 totals 16 residues. Input material: PBMCs. The sequence came from a woman between 50 and 59 years old in good health and CMV-seronegative. The gene calls are TRBV18 and TRBJ1-2; TRBD1 aligns across 7 bases. CDR3 sequence reads: CASSPPRTGLVYGYTF. Written as DNA, the CDR3 is TGTGCCAGCTCACCACCGAGGACAGGTTTGGTCTATGGCTACACCTTC.